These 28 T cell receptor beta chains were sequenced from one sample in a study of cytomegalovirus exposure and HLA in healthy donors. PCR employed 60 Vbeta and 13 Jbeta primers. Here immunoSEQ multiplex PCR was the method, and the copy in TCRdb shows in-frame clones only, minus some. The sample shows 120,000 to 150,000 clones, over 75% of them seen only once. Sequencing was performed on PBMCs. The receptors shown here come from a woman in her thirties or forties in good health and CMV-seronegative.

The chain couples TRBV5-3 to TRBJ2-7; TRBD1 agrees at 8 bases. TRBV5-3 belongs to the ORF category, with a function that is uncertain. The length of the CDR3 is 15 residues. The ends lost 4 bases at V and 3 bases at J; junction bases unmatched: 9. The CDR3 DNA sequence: TGTGCCAGAAGCAACGCCGGACAGGGTAACTACGAGCAGTACTTC. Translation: CARSNAGQGNYEQYF.

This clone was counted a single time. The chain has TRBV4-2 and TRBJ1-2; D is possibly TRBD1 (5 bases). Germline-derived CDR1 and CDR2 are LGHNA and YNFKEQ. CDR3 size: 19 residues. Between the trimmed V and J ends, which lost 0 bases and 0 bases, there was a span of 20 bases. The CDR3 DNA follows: TGTGCCAGCAGCCAAGAGTTAAGGCAGGGAGGAAGGTCTAACTATGGCTACACCTTC. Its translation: CASSQELRQGGRSNYGYTF.

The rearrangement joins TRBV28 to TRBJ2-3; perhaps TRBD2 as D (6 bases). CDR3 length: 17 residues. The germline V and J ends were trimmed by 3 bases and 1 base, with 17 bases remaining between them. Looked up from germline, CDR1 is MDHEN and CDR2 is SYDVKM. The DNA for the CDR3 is TGTGCCAGCAGTTTCTATCGGTCGAGCGGGCGCACAGATACGCAGTATTTT. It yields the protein CASSFYRSSGRTDTQYF. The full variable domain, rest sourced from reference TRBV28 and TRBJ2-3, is DVKVTQSSRYLVKRTGEKVFLECVQDMDHENMFWYRQDPGLGLRLIYFSYDVKMKEKGDIPEGYSVSREKKERFSLILESASTNQTSMYLCASSFYRSSGRTDTQYFGPGTRLTVL.

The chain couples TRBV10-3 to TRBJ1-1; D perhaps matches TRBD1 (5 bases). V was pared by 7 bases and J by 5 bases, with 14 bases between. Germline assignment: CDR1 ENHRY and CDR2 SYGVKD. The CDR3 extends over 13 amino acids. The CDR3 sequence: CAINGREGTEAFF. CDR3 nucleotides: TGTGCCATCAACGGCAGGGAAGGGACTGAAGCTTTCTTT.

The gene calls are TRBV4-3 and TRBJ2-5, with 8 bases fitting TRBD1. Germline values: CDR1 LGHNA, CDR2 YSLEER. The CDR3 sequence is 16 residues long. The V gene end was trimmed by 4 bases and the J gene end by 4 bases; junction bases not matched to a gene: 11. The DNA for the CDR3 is TGCGCCAGCAGCCGCGATACCAGGGGGCGTGGAGAGACCCAGTACTTC. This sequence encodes CASSRDTRGRGETQYF.

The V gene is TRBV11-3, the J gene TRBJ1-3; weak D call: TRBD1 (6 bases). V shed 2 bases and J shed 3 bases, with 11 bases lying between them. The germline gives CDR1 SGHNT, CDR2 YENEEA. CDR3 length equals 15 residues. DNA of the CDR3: TGTGCCAGCAGCTTAACAGGGCTTGGTGGAAACACCATATATTTT. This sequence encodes CASSLTGLGGNTIYF.

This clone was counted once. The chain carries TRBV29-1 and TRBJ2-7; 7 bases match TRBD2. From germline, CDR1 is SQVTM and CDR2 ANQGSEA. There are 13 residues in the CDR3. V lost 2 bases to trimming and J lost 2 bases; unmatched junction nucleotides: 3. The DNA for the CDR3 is TGCAGCGTTGAATCGGGACTACCCTACGAGCAGTACTTC. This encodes CSVESGLPYEQYF.

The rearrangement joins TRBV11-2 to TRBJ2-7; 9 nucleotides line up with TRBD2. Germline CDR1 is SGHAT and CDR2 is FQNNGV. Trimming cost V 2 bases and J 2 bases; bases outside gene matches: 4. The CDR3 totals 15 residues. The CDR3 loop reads CASSLSASGTYEQYF. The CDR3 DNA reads TGTGCCAGCAGCTTATCGGCTAGCGGGACCTACGAGCAGTACTTC.

The CDR3 DNA reads as TGCGCCAGCAGCGCACTAGCGGGAGCCTGGGAGACCCAGTACTTC. Translation gives CASSALAGAWETQYF. This rearrangement joins TRBV10-1 to TRBJ2-5, with TRBD2 matching 11 bases. J lost 5 bases, V lost 6 bases, and 8 bases had no gene match. The length of the CDR3 is 15 residues. Germline V gene sequence: CDR1 WNHNN, CDR2 SYGVQD (reference sequence).

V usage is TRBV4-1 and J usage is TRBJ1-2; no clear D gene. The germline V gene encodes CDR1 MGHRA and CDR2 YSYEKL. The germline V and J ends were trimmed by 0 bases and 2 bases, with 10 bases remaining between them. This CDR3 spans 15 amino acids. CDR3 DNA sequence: TGCGCCAGCAGCCAAGATTTATCGTTGAACTATGGCTACACCTTC. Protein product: CASSQDLSLNYGYTF.

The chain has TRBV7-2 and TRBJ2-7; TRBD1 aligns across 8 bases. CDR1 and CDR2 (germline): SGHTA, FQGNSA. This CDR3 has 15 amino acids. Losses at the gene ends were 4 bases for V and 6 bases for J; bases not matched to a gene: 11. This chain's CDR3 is CASSYNTGQASEQYF. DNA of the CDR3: TGTGCCAGCAGCTATAATACGGGACAGGCGAGCGAGCAGTACTTC. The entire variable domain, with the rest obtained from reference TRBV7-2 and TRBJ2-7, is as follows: GAGVSQSPSNKVTEKGKDVELRCDPISGHTALYWYRQSLGQGLEFLIYFQGNSAPDKSGLPSDRFSAERTGGSVSTLTIQRTQQEDSAVYLCASSYNTGQASEQYFGPGTRLTVT.

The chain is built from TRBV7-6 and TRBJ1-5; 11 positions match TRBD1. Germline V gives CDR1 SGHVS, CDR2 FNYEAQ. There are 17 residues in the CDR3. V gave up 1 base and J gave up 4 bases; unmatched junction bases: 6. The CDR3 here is CASSLGTGTGGNQPQHF. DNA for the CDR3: TGTGCCAGCAGCTTAGGGACAGGGACAGGGGGTAATCAGCCCCAGCATTTT.

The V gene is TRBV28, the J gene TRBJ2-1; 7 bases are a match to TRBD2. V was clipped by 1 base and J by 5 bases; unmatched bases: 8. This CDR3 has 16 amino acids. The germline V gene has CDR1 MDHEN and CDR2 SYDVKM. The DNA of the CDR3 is TGTGCCAGCAGTTTATACGAGGGAGGGGCCAACAATGAGCAGTTCTTC. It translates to CASSLYEGGANNEQFF.

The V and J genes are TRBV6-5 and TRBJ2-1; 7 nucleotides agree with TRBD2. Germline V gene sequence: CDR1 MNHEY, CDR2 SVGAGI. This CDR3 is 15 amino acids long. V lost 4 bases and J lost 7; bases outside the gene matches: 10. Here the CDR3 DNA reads TGTGCCAGCAGTTGGACTAGAGCGGTCCTAAATGAGCAGTTCTTC. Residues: CASSWTRAVLNEQFF.

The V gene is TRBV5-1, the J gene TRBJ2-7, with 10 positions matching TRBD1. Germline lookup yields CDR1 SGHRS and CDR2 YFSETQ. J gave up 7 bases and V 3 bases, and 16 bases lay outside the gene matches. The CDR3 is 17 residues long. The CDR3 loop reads CASSSTGGGLILREQYF. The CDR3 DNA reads TGCGCCAGCAGCTCGACAGGGGGCGGCCTTATACTACGAGAGCAGTACTTC.

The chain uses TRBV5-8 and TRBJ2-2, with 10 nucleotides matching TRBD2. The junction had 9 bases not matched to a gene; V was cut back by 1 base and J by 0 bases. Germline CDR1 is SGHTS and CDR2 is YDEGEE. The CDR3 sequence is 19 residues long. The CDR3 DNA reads TGTGCCAGCAGCTTGTTTAGGATAGCGGGAGGCCCGAACACCGGGGAGCTGTTTTTT. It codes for CASSLFRIAGGPNTGELFF.

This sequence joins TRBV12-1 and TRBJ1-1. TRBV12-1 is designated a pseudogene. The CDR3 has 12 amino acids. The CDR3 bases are TGTGCCAGCGCCCACGCGGCGGAGGGAGCTTTCTTT. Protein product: CASAHAAEGAFF.

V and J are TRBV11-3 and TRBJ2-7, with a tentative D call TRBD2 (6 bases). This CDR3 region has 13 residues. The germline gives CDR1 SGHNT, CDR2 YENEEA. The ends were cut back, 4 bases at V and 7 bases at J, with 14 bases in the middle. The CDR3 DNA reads TGTGCCAGCAGCTCATATCCGGAGGGAGAGCAGTACTTC. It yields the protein CASSSYPEGEQYF. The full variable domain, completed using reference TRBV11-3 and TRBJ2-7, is EAGVVQSPRYKIIEKKQPVAFWCNPISGHNTLYWYLQNLGQGPELLIRYENEEAVDDSQLPKDRFSAERLKGVDSTLKIQPAELGDSAVYLCASSSYPEGEQYFGPGTRLTVT.

The CDR3 loop reads CASSQGLAGTDTQYF. The CDR3 nucleotides are TGTGCCAGCAGCCAAGGACTAGCGGGTACAGATACGCAGTATTTT. V is TRBV5-4 and J is TRBJ2-3; 11 bases map to TRBD2. The CDR3 is made up of 15 amino acids. CDR1 and CDR2 from the germline V gene are SGHNT and YYREEE (reference sequence). V lost 4 bases and J lost 3; bases outside the gene matches: 4.

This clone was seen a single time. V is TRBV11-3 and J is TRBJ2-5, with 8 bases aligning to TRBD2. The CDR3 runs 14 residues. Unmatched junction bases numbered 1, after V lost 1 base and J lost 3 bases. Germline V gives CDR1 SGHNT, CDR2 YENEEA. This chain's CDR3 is CASSLVLAEETQYF. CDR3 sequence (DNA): TGTGCCAGCAGCTTAGTACTAGCGGAAGAGACCCAGTACTTC. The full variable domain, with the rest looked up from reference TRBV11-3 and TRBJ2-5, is EAGVVQSPRYKIIEKKQPVAFWCNPISGHNTLYWYLQNLGQGPELLIRYENEEAVDDSQLPKDRFSAERLKGVDSTLKIQPAELGDSAVYLCASSLVLAEETQYFGPGTRLLVL.

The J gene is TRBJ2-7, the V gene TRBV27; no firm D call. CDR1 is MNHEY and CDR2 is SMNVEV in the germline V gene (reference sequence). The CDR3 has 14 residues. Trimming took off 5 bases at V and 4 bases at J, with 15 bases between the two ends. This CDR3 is CASSAGGYGYEQYF. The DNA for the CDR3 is TGTGCCAGCAGTGCCGGCGGTTATGGGTACGAGCAGTACTTC.

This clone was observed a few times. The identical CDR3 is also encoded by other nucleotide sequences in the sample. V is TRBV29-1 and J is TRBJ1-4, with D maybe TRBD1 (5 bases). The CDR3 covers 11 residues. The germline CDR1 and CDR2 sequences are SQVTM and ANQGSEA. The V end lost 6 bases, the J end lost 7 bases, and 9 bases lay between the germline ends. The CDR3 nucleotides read TGCAGCGTGTCGACAGTTGAAAAACTGTTTTTT. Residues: CSVSTVEKLFF.

CDR3 sequence (DNA): TGTGCCAGCAGTGAGTCCGGACAGGTACACACTGAAGCTTTCTTT. It yields the protein CASSESGQVHTEAFF. This chain connects TRBV2 to TRBJ1-1, with TRBD1 matching over 7 bases. The CDR3 length is 15 residues. The germline CDR1 and CDR2 sequences are SNHLY and FYNNEI. Trimming at V came to 3 bases and at J to 3 bases, leaving 7 bases not matched to a gene. Full variable domain (missing parts from reference TRBV2 and TRBJ1-1): EPEVTQTPSHQVTQMGQEVILRCVPISNHLYFYWYRQILGQKVEFLVSFYNNEISEKSEIFDDQFSVERPDGSNFTLKIRSTKLEDSAMYFCASSESGQVHTEAFFGQGTRLTVV.

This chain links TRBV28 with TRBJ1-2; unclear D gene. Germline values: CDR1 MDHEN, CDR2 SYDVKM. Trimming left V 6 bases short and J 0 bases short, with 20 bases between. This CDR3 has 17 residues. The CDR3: CASSPSPAQRANYGYTF. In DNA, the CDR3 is TGTGCCAGCAGCCCCTCCCCCGCGCAGCGGGCTAACTATGGCTACACCTTC.

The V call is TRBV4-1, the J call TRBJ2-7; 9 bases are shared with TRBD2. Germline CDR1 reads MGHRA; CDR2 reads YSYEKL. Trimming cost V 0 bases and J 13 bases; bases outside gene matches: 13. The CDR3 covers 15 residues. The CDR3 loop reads CASSQEGGGGEMVYF. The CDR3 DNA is TGCGCCAGCAGCCAAGAAGGCGGGGGGGGTGAAATGGTTTACTTC.

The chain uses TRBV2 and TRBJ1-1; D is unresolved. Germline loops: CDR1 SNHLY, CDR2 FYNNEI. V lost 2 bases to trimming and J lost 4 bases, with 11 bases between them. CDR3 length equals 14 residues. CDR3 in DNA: TGTGCCAGCAGTGAAACTCTCATGAGCACTGAAGCTTTCTTT. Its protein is CASSETLMSTEAFF.

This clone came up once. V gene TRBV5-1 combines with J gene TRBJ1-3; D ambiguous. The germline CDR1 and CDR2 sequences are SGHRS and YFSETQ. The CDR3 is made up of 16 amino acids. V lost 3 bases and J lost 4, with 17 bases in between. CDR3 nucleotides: TGCGCCAGCAGCTCCTCTAATGCGGGAGGAGGAAACACCATATATTTT. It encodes CASSSSNAGGGNTIYF. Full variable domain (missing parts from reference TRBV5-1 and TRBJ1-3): KAGVTQTPRYLIKTRGQQVTLSCSPISGHRSVSWYQQTPGQGLQFLFEYFSETQRNKGNFPGRFSGRQFSNSRSEMNVSTLELGDSALYLCASSSSNAGGGNTIYFGEGSWLTVV.

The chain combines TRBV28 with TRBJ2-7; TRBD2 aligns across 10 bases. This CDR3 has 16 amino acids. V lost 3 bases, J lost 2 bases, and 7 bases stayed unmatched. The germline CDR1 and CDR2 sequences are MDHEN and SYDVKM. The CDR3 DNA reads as TGTGCCAGCAGTTTGGCTAGCGGGAGAGGGGCCTACGAGCAGTACTTC. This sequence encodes CASSLASGRGAYEQYF. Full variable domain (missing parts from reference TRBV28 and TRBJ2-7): DVKVTQSSRYLVKRTGEKVFLECVQDMDHENMFWYRQDPGLGLRLIYFSYDVKMKEKGDIPEGYSVSREKKERFSLILESASTNQTSMYLCASSLASGRGAYEQYFGPGTRLTVT.